The 5 T cell receptor beta chains below were found in one sample sequenced in a study of regulatory T cells in long-lasting Graves disease. Time point specified: newly diagnosed GD, antithyroid drugs for less than 3 months. After RNA was extracted from PBMCs, the TCR library was made from it. For TCR beta, libraries came from iRepertoire HTBI primers and Arm-PCR of CDR3 regions. TCRdb re-called the multiplex PCR reads with MiXCR, one entry per CDR3 protein. The table shows 350,000 to 550,000 distinct CDR3 sequences, with about 17% occurring only once. These same data were also listed under a study on T cells in Graves' hyperthyroidism and ophthalmopathy.

The sequences come from peripheral blood mononuclear cells (PBMCs), collected at new diagnosis, from a patient treated with antithyroid drugs. The origin of the receptors is a young woman with Graves disease.

This clonotype was picked up many times. J is TRBJ2-7 and V is TRBV7-9; the match to TRBD2 covers 13 bases. Per germline, CDR1 SEHNR and CDR2 FQNEAQ (reference sequence). Trimming at V came to 5 bases and at J to 3 bases, leaving 4 bases not matched to a gene. The CDR3 sequence is 15 residues long. Here the CDR3 DNA reads TGTGCCAGCAGCACGGGACTAGCGGGAAGCTACGAGCAGTACTTC. This gives the protein CASSTGLAGSYEQYF.

This clonotype was detected many times. The rearrangement joins TRBV11-3 to TRBJ2-7, with D maybe TRBD1 (5 bases). The CDR3 runs to 12 residues. The V and J ends lost 5 bases and 3 bases respectively, with 8 bases between them. Germline V lookup: CDR1 SGHNT, CDR2 YENEEA. CDR3 region: CASSEQGYEQYF. The CDR3 region has the DNA TGTGCCAGCAGCGAGCAGGGCTACGAGCAGTACTTC.

The chain combines TRBV6-1 with TRBJ1-1, with 10 nucleotides matching TRBD1. The V and J ends lost 6 bases and 3 bases, in that order; junction bases with no gene match: 4. This CDR3 contains 14 residues. Looked up from germline, CDR1 is MNHNS and CDR2 is SASEGT. The CDR3 reads CASRPGTGDTEAFF. CDR3 bases: TGTGCCAGCAGACCCGGGACAGGGGACACTGAAGCTTTCTTT.

The chain joins TRBV19 to TRBJ2-1; 8 bases agree with TRBD1. Unmatched junction bases numbered 4, after V lost 6 bases and J lost 6 bases. The CDR3 contains 13 residues. The germline gives CDR1 LNHDA, CDR2 SQIVND (reference sequence). CDR3 nucleotide sequence: TGTGCCAGTAGATTTACAGGGGGCAATGAGCAGTTCTTC. It is translated as CASRFTGGNEQFF.

This clonotype was detected ten times or more. The gene calls are TRBV10-3 and TRBJ2-3; TRBD2 matches 9 bases. The V segment lost 2 bases and the J segment 2 bases; nucleotides outside the gene matches: 11. This CDR3 is 18 amino acids long. Germline CDR1 is ENHRY and CDR2 is SYGVKD. CDR3 DNA sequence: TGTGCCATCAGTGAGGTCCGACTAGCGGAATTACACACAGATACGCAGTATTTT. Translation gives CAISEVRLAELHTDTQYF.